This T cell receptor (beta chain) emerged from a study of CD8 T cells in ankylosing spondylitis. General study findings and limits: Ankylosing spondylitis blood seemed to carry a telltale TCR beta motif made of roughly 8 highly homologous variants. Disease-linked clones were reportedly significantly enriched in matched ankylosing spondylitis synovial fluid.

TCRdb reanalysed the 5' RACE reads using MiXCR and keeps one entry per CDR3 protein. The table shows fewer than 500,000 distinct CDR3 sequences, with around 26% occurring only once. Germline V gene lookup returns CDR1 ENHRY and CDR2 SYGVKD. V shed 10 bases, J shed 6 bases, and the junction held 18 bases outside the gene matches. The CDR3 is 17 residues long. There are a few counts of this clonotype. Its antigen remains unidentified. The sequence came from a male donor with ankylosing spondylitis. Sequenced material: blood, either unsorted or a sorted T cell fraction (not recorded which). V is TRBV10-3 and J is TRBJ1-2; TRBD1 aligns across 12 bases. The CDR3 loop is CATRSPGTGGEVDGYTF. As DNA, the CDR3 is TGTGCCACCCGGAGCCCCGGGACAGGGGGCGAGGTGGATGGCTACACCTTC.